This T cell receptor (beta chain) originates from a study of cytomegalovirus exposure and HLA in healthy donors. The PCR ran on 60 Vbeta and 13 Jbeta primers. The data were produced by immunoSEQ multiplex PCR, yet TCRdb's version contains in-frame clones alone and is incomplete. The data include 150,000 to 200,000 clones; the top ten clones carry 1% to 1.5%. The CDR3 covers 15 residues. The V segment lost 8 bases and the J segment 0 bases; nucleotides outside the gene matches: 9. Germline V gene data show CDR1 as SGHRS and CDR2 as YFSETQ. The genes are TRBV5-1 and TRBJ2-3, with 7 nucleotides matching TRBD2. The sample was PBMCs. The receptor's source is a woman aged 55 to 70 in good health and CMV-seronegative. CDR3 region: CASLRAGSSTDTQYF. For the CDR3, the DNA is TGCGCCAGTCTTAGAGCGGGGTCTAGCACAGATACGCAGTATTTT.